This record concerns one T cell receptor beta chain sequence. The target antigen is unknown. The assay was immunoSEQ multiplex PCR, and TCRdb's table has in-frame clones only and misses some. The data contain about 12,000 clones, more than 55% of them singletons. This CDR3 is built from 14 residues. Germline CDR1 is SGHVS and CDR2 is FQNEAQ. Unmatched junction bases numbered 5, after V lost 4 bases and J lost 7 bases. The unexposed donors gave CD4+ T cells in 2011-2018, prior to COVID-19. After 10 to 11 days of culture, CD4+ T cells were isolated. PBMCs were plated at about 2 million per well in IL-2-containing medium. The entry originates in a study of CD4 T cells in relation to SARS-CoV-2 and coronaviruses.

Sequencing was done on a sample of CD4+ T cells from PBMCs, cultured in vitro. The TCR was taken from a human donor in good health. V and J are TRBV7-8 and TRBJ1-5; 9 bases match TRBD1. CDR3 sequence (DNA): TGTGCCAGCAGCTCGACAGGGGGGAACCAGCCCCAGCATTTT. Translation: CASSSTGGNQPQHF.